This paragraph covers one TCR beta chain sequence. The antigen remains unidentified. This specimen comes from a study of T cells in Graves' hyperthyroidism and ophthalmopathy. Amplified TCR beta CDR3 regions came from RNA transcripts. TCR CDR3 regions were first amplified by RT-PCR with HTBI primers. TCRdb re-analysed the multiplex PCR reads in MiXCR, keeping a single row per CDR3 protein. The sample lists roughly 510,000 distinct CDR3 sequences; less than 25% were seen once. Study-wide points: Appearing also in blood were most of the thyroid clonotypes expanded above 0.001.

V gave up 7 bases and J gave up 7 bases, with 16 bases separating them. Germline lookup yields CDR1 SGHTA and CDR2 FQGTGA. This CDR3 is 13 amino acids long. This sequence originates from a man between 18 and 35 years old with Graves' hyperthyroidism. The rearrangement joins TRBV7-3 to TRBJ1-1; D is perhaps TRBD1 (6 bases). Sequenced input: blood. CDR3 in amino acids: CASTDVPDSEAFF. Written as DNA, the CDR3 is TGTGCCAGCACCGACGTCCCGGACAGTGAAGCTTTCTTT.